Listed here are 29 T cell receptor beta chains from one sample, sequenced in a study of T cell clonality in common variable immunodeficiency. Here immunoSEQ multiplex PCR was the method, and the copy in TCRdb shows in-frame clones only, minus some. Observed in the sample are tens of thousands of clones, none of them singletons. Sample: peripheral blood mononuclear cells. The receptors were gathered from a person aged 18-69 years in good health.

By sample share, this clone is medium-sized. The CDR3 is cut off 3 residues early in the read; its end comes from the germline J gene. V gene TRBV19 combines with J gene TRBJ1-1; unclear D gene. Germline CDR1 and CDR2: LNHDA and SQIVND (reference sequence). The CDR3 consists of 14 residues. The V and J ends lost 4 bases and 4 bases respectively, with 13 bases between them. CDR3 DNA, as far as it was read: TGTGCCAGTAGTACCCGACGAGGACTCACTGAA. Translation: CASSTRRGLTE. The whole CDR3 sequence reads CASSTRRGLTEAFF.

A few counts support this clone. The read is 3 residues too short to cover the CDR3 end, so that end is filled in from the germline J gene. The chain uses TRBV11-1 and TRBJ2-5; D may be TRBD2 (6 bases). V lost 4 bases and J 5 bases, leaving 14 bases between the germline ends. This CDR3 region has 14 residues. The germline CDR1 and CDR2 sequences are SGHAT and FQDESV (reference sequence). The CDR3 region is CASSSQTRRETQYF. The CDR3 DNA, read in part, is TGTGCCAGCAGCTCACAGACTAGGAGGGAGACC.

This clone was detected many times. The read ends 3 residues early relative to the CDR3; the germline J gene fills the gap. The rearrangement uses TRBV20-1 and TRBJ1-5; 10 nucleotides match TRBD1. The CDR3 extends over 16 amino acids. Looked up from germline, CDR1 is DFQATT and CDR2 is SNEGSKA (reference sequence). Trimming removed 2 bases from V and 7 bases from J; junction bases left unmatched: 11. The CDR3 protein is CSARPLTGGQNQPQHF. CDR3 DNA (partial): TGCAGTGCTAGACCCCTGACAGGGGGCCAAAACCAGCCC.

This clone was seen at least ten times. This CDR3 reads CASSSPGEPTDTQYF. CDR3 DNA, as far as it was read: TGTGCCAGCAGCTCCCCGGGGGAACCCACAGATACG. The chain joins TRBV7-6 to TRBJ2-3; D is possibly TRBD2 (6 bases). The CDR3 end is not reached by the read, which stops 3 residues before it; the germline J gene fills it in. V gave up 4 bases and J gave up 2 bases, with 13 bases separating them. The CDR3 totals 15 residues. Germline V gene data show CDR1 as SGHVS and CDR2 as FNYEAQ.

This clone was recorded at least ten times. The read is 3 residues too short to cover the CDR3 end, so that end is filled in from the germline J gene. This sequence joins TRBV29-1 and TRBJ2-2, with D perhaps TRBD2 (5 bases). The CDR3 contains 13 residues. V lost 4 bases and J 4 bases, leaving 10 bases between the germline ends. Germline CDR1 is SQVTM and CDR2 is ANQGSEA. The CDR3 spells CSVAYGVTGELFF. CDR3 DNA, as far as it was read: TGCAGCGTTGCTTACGGGGTCACCGGGGAG.

This clone was recorded many times. The sequenced part of the CDR3 DNA is TGTGCCAGCAGGGACAGGGACTTTCGAGAAAAA. Translating gives CASRDRDFREK. Given in full, the CDR3 is CASRDRDFREKLFF. The chain has TRBV6-2 or TRBV6-3 and TRBJ1-4; 8 positions agree with TRBD1. The read comes to an end 3 residues before the CDR3 does, leaving the germline J gene to fill in the end. This CDR3 is 14 amino acids long. Germline V lookup: CDR1 MNHEY, CDR2 SVGEGT. After removal of 6 bases from V and 8 bases from J, the junction contained 8 bases not matched to a gene.

The table lists this clone with many counts. The read falls 3 residues short of the CDR3 end, and the missing part is taken from the germline J gene. The chain carries TRBV6-4 and TRBJ2-3, with 11 bases identical to TRBD2. The CDR3 totals 15 residues. The J segment lost 4 bases and the V segment lost 6 bases, leaving 6 bases of the junction unmatched. Per the germline V gene, CDR1 is MRHNA and CDR2 is SNTAGT. The CDR3 loop is CASSPVAGGPDTQYF. Incomplete CDR3 DNA: TGTGCCAGCAGCCCTGTAGCGGGAGGGCCAGATACG.

This clone was seen repeatedly, ten times or more. CDR3 DNA, as far as it was read: TGCAGTGCTAGTATTACTAGCGGGAGGCTTACTAGCACAGATACG. This gives the protein CSASITSGRLTSTDT. The full CDR3 sequence reads CSASITSGRLTSTDTQYF. J is TRBJ2-3 and V is TRBV20-1, with TRBD2 matching over 12 bases. The read stops 3 residues short of the end of the CDR3; the missing end is completed from the germline J gene. The germline CDR1 and CDR2 sequences are DFQATT and SNEGSKA (reference sequence). V gave up 3 bases and J gave up 0 bases; unmatched junction bases: 10. The CDR3 spans 18 residues.

This clone was recorded at least ten times. The read falls 3 residues short of the CDR3 end, and the missing part is taken from the germline J gene. The chain recombines TRBV29-1 with TRBJ2-3, with a possible D match to TRBD1 (5 bases). Germline CDR1 is SQVTM and CDR2 is ANQGSEA. V lost 6 bases to trimming and J lost 0 bases, with 16 bases between them. This CDR3 has 15 amino acids. The sequenced part of the CDR3 DNA is TGCAGCGTCGAACCCCAGGGCCTGAGCACAGATACG. It encodes CSVEPQGLSTDT. The CDR3 reads in full as CSVEPQGLSTDTQYF.

This clone was detected many times. The CDR3 is CASSLEGWPYNEQFF. The covered CDR3 bases are TGTGCCAGCAGCTTAGAAGGTTGGCCCTACAATGAG. V usage is TRBV11-2 and J usage is TRBJ2-1, with D hard to call. From the germline J gene comes the end of the CDR3, since the read stops 3 residues before it. Germline-derived CDR1 and CDR2 are SGHAT and FQNNGV. This CDR3 comprises 15 residues. The germline V and J ends were trimmed by 0 bases and 2 bases, with 8 bases remaining between them.

This clone has at least ten counts. Coverage ceases 3 residues before the CDR3 finishes, and the germline J gene fills in the end. The chain recombines TRBV2 with TRBJ1-3; TRBD1 might be the D (6 bases). Germline-derived CDR1 and CDR2 are SNHLY and FYNNEI. The CDR3 is 13 residues long. The sequenced part of the CDR3 DNA is TGTGCGCGACAACAGGGTCCCGGAAACACC. Protein: CARQQGPGNT. The full-length CDR3 reads as CARQQGPGNTIYF.

This clone showed up many times. The observed sequence ends 3 residues before the CDR3 terminus, with the missing tail filled in from the germline J gene. The chain is built from TRBV7-2 and TRBJ1-1; tentatively, D is TRBD1 (5 bases). The CDR3 contains 14 residues. Looked up from germline, CDR1 is SGHTA and CDR2 is FQGNSA. V was shortened by 5 bases and J by 5 bases, with 15 bases between the two germline ends. The CDR3 sequence is CASSPAVGATEAFF. Partial CDR3 DNA: TGTGCCAGCAGCCCCGCCGTAGGGGCGACTGAA.

In this sample, this clone turned up many times. Read sequence stops 3 residues before the CDR3 end, and the germline J gene provides the missing end. This rearrangement joins TRBV7-3 to TRBJ2-3; perhaps TRBD2 as D (5 bases). Trimming left V 2 bases short and J 3 bases short, with 15 bases between. CDR3 length: 16 residues. Germline CDR1 SGHTA, CDR2 FQGTGA. CDR3 DNA (partial): TGTGCCAGCAGCTTAGGCTTAAGCGGTCGTACAGATACG. Translating gives CASSLGLSGRTDT. In full, the CDR3 reads CASSLGLSGRTDTQYF.

This clone has at least ten counts. The CDR3 end falls 3 residues outside the read, so it is completed with the germline J gene. The sample holds other DNA sequences that translate to the same CDR3. The chain recombines TRBV19 with TRBJ2-3; TRBD2 is a possible D gene (6 bases). Germline-derived CDR1 and CDR2 are LNHDA and SQIVND (reference sequence). This CDR3 region has 13 residues. With 3 bases removed from V and 4 bases from J, the gap between germline ends came to 8 bases. The chain's CDR3 is CASSIGGADTQYF. Incomplete CDR3 DNA: TGTGCCAGTAGTATCGGGGGAGCAGATACG.

This clone was picked up many times. The covered CDR3 bases are TGTGCCAGCAGTGAAGCGCCGGGGGGGCGGGAGACC. It encodes CASSEAPGGRET. The complete CDR3 reads CASSEAPGGRETQYF. The chain carries TRBV6-1 and TRBJ2-5; the match to TRBD2 covers 8 bases. The read terminates 3 residues before the CDR3 end, so the remaining end is supplied by the germline J gene. Trimming removed 0 bases from V and 5 bases from J; junction bases left unmatched: 5. CDR1 is MNHNS, CDR2 SASEGT, per germline. The CDR3 is 15 residues long.

This clone occurred many times. The read terminates 3 residues ahead of where the CDR3 ends, so the germline J gene completes it. This sequence joins TRBV29-1 and TRBJ1-2, with D possibly being TRBD1 (6 bases). The CDR3 extends over 15 amino acids. Trimming took off 5 bases at V and 4 bases at J, with 20 bases between the two ends. Germline loops: CDR1 SQVTM, CDR2 ANQGSEA. The DNA read from the CDR3 is TGCAGCGTTTGGGTAGGGGGAAGGTCTGCCTATGGC. Its protein is CSVWVGGRSAYG. The whole CDR3 is CSVWVGGRSAYGYTF.

This clone was detected many times. Coverage ceases 3 residues before the CDR3 finishes, and the germline J gene fills in the end. The chain couples TRBV18 to TRBJ1-1; tentatively, D is TRBD1 (6 bases). Germline-derived CDR1 and CDR2 are KGHSH and LQKENI. The CDR3 runs to 14 residues. V gave up 2 bases and J gave up 3 bases, with 10 bases separating them. The CDR3 is CASSPYREDTEAFF. The part of the CDR3 DNA that was read is TGTGCCAGCTCACCATACAGGGAGGACACTGAA. Based on the CDR3 plus reference TRBV18 and TRBJ1-1, the full variable domain is NAGVMQNPRHLVRRRGQEARLRCSPMKGHSHVYWYRQLPEEGLKFMVYLQKENIIDESGMPKERFSAEFPKEGPSILRIQQVVRGDSAAYFCASSPYREDTEAFFGQGTRLTVV.

This clone was observed many times. The CDR3 end falls 3 residues outside the read, so it is completed with the germline J gene. The J gene is TRBJ2-1, the V gene TRBV19; TRBD2 is a possible D gene (6 bases). In germline, CDR1 is LNHDA, CDR2 SQIVND (reference sequence). Trimming took 7 bases from V and 8 from J, leaving 21 bases between them. The CDR3 loop spans 15 amino acids. CDR3 DNA (partial): TGTGCCAGTATTGGGGGGAGCCGCCTACAATATGAG. It translates to CASIGGSRLQYE. The full CDR3 is CASIGGSRLQYEQFF.

This clone was detected ten times or more. Sequencing ends 3 residues short of the CDR3 end; the germline J gene provides the rest. The rearrangement links TRBV20-1 to TRBJ1-4; D not certain. CDR3 size: 16 residues. V dropped 0 bases and J dropped 5 bases, with 16 bases sitting between them. The germline V gene has CDR1 DFQATT and CDR2 SNEGSKA (reference sequence). The CDR3: CSARDPRRGGNEKLFF. The CDR3 bases that were read are TGCAGTGCTAGAGACCCTAGACGTGGTGGGAATGAAAAA.

Details on this clone: The CDR3 end falls 3 residues outside the read, so it is completed with the germline J gene. The rearrangement uses TRBV2 and TRBJ2-1; TRBD2 aligns across 13 bases. This CDR3 region has 17 residues. From germline, CDR1 is SNHLY and CDR2 FYNNEI. V shed 6 bases, J shed 3 bases, and the junction held 8 bases outside the gene matches. The part of the CDR3 DNA that was read is TGTGCCAGCAGAGCTCAACTAGCGGGGGGGCTCTACAATGAG. Its protein is CASRAQLAGGLYNE. The CDR3 reads in full as CASRAQLAGGLYNEQFF.

This clone showed up many times. The read ends 3 residues early relative to the CDR3; the germline J gene fills the gap. The V and J genes are TRBV6-1 and TRBJ2-2, with 9 bases identical to TRBD2. The CDR3 totals 15 residues. CDR1 MNHNS and CDR2 SASEGT come from the germline V gene. J was trimmed by 6 bases and V by 4 bases; bases with no gene match: 6. The sequenced CDR3 bases are TGTGCCAGCAGTGGGAAAGGCGGGGGGGCCGGGGAG. It specifies CASSGKGGGAGE. The entire CDR3 sequence reads CASSGKGGGAGELFF.

This clone was observed many times. The read falls 3 residues short of the CDR3 end, and the missing part is taken from the germline J gene. The V and J genes are TRBV18 and TRBJ1-2; 9 nucleotides line up with TRBD1. This CDR3 contains 14 residues. Per germline, CDR1 KGHSH and CDR2 LQKENI. The CDR3 sequence: CASSPTGGAGGYTF. The sequenced part of the CDR3 DNA is TGTGCCAGCTCTCCCACAGGGGGCGCGGGAGGC.

This clone has at least ten counts. The observed sequence ends 3 residues before the CDR3 terminus, with the missing tail filled in from the germline J gene. This chain joins TRBV28 and TRBJ2-1; 7 bases agree with TRBD2. From germline, CDR1 is MDHEN and CDR2 SYDVKM. This CDR3 is built from 12 residues. The junction had 5 bases not matched to a gene; V was cut back by 6 bases and J by 9 bases. CDR3 bases read: TGTGCCAGCAGCAAACCTAGCGGTGAG. Its translation: CASSKPSGE. From start to end, the CDR3 is CASSKPSGEQFF.

This clone has at least ten counts. With the read ending 3 residues before the CDR3 end, the germline J gene is used to fill in that end. This chain joins TRBV20-1 and TRBJ2-7; 10 positions match TRBD2. Germline V gene data show CDR1 as DFQATT and CDR2 as SNEGSKA (reference sequence). There are 16 residues in the CDR3. J gave up 3 bases and V 4 bases, and 12 bases lay outside the gene matches. CDR3 DNA (partial): TGCAGTGCTATGAGTCTAGCGGGAGAGAATGGCTACGAG. This translates into CSAMSLAGENGYE. The full CDR3 protein is CSAMSLAGENGYEQYF.

This clone has a count of ten or more. The sequence runs out 3 residues before the end of the CDR3; the remainder is reconstructed from the germline J gene. V gene TRBV19 combines with J gene TRBJ1-1, with TRBD1 identical over 7 bases. Germline CDR1 is LNHDA and CDR2 is SQIVND (reference sequence). The CDR3 is 14 amino acids. The J segment lost 1 base and the V segment lost 10 bases, leaving 9 bases of the junction unmatched. CDR3 bases read: TGTGCCACGAGGGACAGTCCCGGGAACACTGAA. Its protein product is CATRDSPGNTE. The whole CDR3 protein is CATRDSPGNTEAFF.

Ten or more counts support this clone. The read halts 3 residues ahead of the CDR3 end, with the missing end drawn from the germline J gene. The chain combines TRBV12-5 with TRBJ2-2; D gene uncertain. Germline V gives CDR1 LGHNT, CDR2 FRNRAP. The CDR3 spans 15 residues. V was trimmed by 2 bases and J by 4 bases, leaving 11 bases between them. The CDR3: CASGLLSASTGELFF. Partial CDR3 DNA: TGTGCTAGTGGTTTGTTAAGCGCCAGCACCGGGGAG.

There are many counts of this clone. The CDR3 end falls 3 residues outside the read, so it is completed with the germline J gene. The rearrangement joins TRBV4-1 to TRBJ2-7; D is possibly TRBD1 or TRBD2 (7 bases each). This CDR3 spans 15 amino acids. The germline V gene encodes CDR1 MGHRA and CDR2 YSYEKL. V lost 0 bases, J lost 5 bases, and 14 bases lay in between. CDR3 residues: CASSQEGRGRDEQYF. The part of the CDR3 DNA that was read is TGCGCCAGCAGCCAAGAGGGCAGGGGGAGGGACGAG.

The sample holds many counts of this clone. CDR3 region: CSARPGGESRYEQYF. The sequenced part of the CDR3 DNA is TGCAGTGCTAGACCCGGGGGAGAGAGTCGCTACGAG. The chain recombines TRBV20-1 with TRBJ2-7, with D possibly matching TRBD2 (6 bases). The read is 3 residues too short to cover the CDR3 end, so that end is filled in from the germline J gene. The CDR3 spans 15 residues. From germline, CDR1 is DFQATT and CDR2 SNEGSKA (reference sequence). Between the trimmed V and J ends, which lost 2 bases and 3 bases, there was a span of 17 bases.

This clone was detected many times. With the read ending 3 residues before the CDR3 end, the germline J gene is used to fill in that end. This chain uses TRBV18 with TRBJ1-5, with D uncertain. The CDR3 extends over 14 amino acids. The V and J ends lost 4 bases and 5 bases respectively, with 12 bases between them. Germline V lookup: CDR1 KGHSH, CDR2 LQKENI. The CDR3 bases that were read are TGTGCCAGCTCACGTAGCGGGGAGTATCAGCCC. Protein sequence: CASSRSGEYQP. The entire CDR3 protein is CASSRSGEYQPQHF.